The clone carrying this T cell receptor (beta chain) was seen a few times. Antigen: not known. Generation of TCR cDNA used 5'RACE template switching (which added a universal primer site and UMIs). TCRdb recomputed calls from the 5' RACE reads with MiXCR, one row per CDR3 protein. The repertoire holds 300,000 to 400,000 distinct CDR3 sequences, with 7.5% to 9% as singletons. The sample belongs to a study of T cells after yellow fever vaccination. Study observations and caveats: Most primary-vaccination clones recurred post-booster (nearly 98% CD4, 88% CD8).

Germline V CDR1 and CDR2: MNHEY, SVGEGT. Trimming pared 1 base from V and 2 bases from J, leaving 4 bases between. The CDR3 has 13 amino acids. Source: PBMCs, taken on the day of the first yellow fever vaccination. This rearrangement joins TRBV6-2 or TRBV6-3 to TRBJ2-3; D remains unclear. The clonotype comes from a man aged 18 to 35 who received the YFV17D yellow fever vaccine. CDR3 amino acids: CASSYYLTDTQYF. The CDR3 DNA sequence: TGTGCCAGCAGTTACTACCTCACAGATACGCAGTATTTT.